This T cell receptor (beta chain) derives from a study of metastatic and nonmetastatic thyroid tumors. This CDR3 has 16 residues. V shed 6 bases, J shed 7 bases, and the junction held 12 bases outside the gene matches. Germline V gene data show CDR1 as MDHEN and CDR2 as SYDVKM. Original processing notes: It was from CDR3 differences across clinicopathological groups that a distant-metastasis classifier for papillary thyroid cancer was built. With MiXCR, TCRdb called clones anew from the PCR reads. The V and J calls here are based on TCRdb, not the publication. Among about 25,000 clones, more than 15% were seen once, and the ten largest hold about 5%. At least ten counts were recorded for this clone. Until they underwent thyroid surgery, no patient had received any treatment.

Specimen: blood. The sequence came from a male donor with papillary thyroid cancer or a benign thyroid nodule (not recorded which). Some clones in this sample may be carry-over from other donors' samples. J is TRBJ1-5 and V is TRBV28, with 10 bases aligning to TRBD1. CDR3 sequence (DNA): TGTGCCAGCAGGCGCCTCCTGACAGGGGGCGAGCAGCCCCAGCATTTT. Protein: CASRRLLTGGEQPQHF.